This entry concerns a single T cell receptor beta chain. There is no known antigen for this receptor. Qualities for individual bases were not recorded, and no much larger clone is one base off. The immunoSEQ Assay, a bias-controlled multiplex PCR, was used to amplify TCRbeta CDR3 regions from genomic DNA. Per the original workflow: The number of nucleated cells in each sample was estimated from the amplification of reference gene primers within the assay. To quantify the absolute abundance of each unique TCRbeta CDR3 rearrangement, sequence reads were collapsed and filtered. For each sample, productive Simpson clonality was calculated as the square root of Simpson's diversity index across productive rearrangements. TCRdb re-hosts the immuneACCESS table, in-frame sequences only. Its copies lack some clones; in the studies checked, an unresolved V gene accounts for under half of them, and the cause for the rest is not known. V and J calls plus clone size are reproduced from that table; the DNA served to infer D and trimming. Counted in this sample were fewer than 400,000 clones; nearly 90% of them appeared once. Approximately 2% of the sample belongs to the ten largest clones.

The CDR3 holds 16 amino acids from the cysteine to the phenylalanine. Just the 48-base CDR3 DNA is kept, in frame starting at base 1. Reading the germline V gene gives CDR1 LGHNA and CDR2 YSLEER. Trimming removed 0 bases from V and 0 bases from J, leaving 12 bases between the germline ends. This record comes from a study of blood T cell repertoires in COVID-19 (dated by TCRdb to 2018 to 2020). Concerning the study at large: Collaborator samples came from the United States, Italy and Spain and covered acute and convalescent phases of COVID-19. The prospective study material was composed of cDNA or gDNA derived from T cells, B-cell-depleted T cells, or PBMCs. The dataset comprised deeply sampled blood TCRbeta repertoires from subjects exposed to, actively infected with, or recovered from COVID-19. A freely available public database, intended as a resource for researchers studying the immune response to SARS-CoV-2, is where the repertoires were released. The samples were drawn from two sources: the first 160 participants of the ongoing ImmuneRACE study, and about 1,300 subjects contributed by 6 global collaborators. A de-identified subject ID, COVID-19 status, age in years and sex were almost always included in the sample metadata. HLA class I and class II types, where available, came from metadata supplied by the sample provider rather than from assay-based typing.

Overall results and qualifications from the work: How much clinical and demographic metadata was included differed by source and by participant, and the metadata was provided uncurated.

One collaborating source in Seattle enrolled patients while the patients were actively infected and followed the patients over time throughout the course of disease. Whole blood was collected in K2EDTA tubes by collaborating institutions according to the institutions' own protocols. For TCRbeta analysis, collaborators shipped samples as frozen whole blood, isolated PBMCs, or DNA extracted from either of those sample types. The chain is assembled from TRBV4-3 and TRBJ2-7; a tentative D match to TRBD2 spans 5 bases. This clonotype was sampled from a woman in her thirties with COVID-19, enrolled during active disease. The material sequenced was peripheral blood. The CDR3: CASSQDRGYGSYEQYF. The DNA sequence reads TGCGCCAGCAGCCAAGATAGAGGGTACGGCTCCTACGAGCAGTACTTC.